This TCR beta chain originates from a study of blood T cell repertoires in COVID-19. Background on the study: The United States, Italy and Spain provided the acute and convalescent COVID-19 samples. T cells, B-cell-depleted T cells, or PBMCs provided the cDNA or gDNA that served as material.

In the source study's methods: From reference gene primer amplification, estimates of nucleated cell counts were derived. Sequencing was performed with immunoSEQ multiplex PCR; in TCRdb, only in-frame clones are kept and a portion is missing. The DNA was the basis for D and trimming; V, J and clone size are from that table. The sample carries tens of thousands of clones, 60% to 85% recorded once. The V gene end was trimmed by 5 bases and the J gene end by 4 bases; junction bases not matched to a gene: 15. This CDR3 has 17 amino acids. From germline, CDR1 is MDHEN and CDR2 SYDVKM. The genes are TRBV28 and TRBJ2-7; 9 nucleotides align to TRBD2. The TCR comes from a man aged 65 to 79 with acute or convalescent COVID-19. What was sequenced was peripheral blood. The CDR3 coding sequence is TGTGCCAGCAGTGCCCTGATGCAGGGTAGCGGGAGATACGAGCAGTACTTC. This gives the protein CASSALMQGSGRYEQYF.